This TCR beta chain appears in the sequencing data of a study of blood T cell repertoires in COVID-19. Study-level background: Specimens from acute and convalescent COVID-19 originated in the United States, Italy and Spain. Sources were T cells, B-cell-depleted T cells, or PBMCs; the material itself was cDNA or gDNA.

This clone was counted once. Study processing details: For nucleated cells, counts were estimated from reference gene primer amplification. The repertoire was sequenced with immunoSEQ multiplex PCR; TCRdb's copy has only in-frame clones and lacks some. V and J calls and clone size are copied from that table; D and trimming were computed from the DNA. The top ten clones hold roughly 2.1% of a sample with roughly 300,000 clones, around 90% of them seen once. Across over 20 US areas, participants ranged in age from about 18 to 100 years. Sequences were obtained from PBMCs or T cells enriched from blood (not recorded which). This clonotype was obtained from a woman in her thirties or forties with acute COVID-19.

CDR3: CASSIQGGSTEAFF. Here the CDR3 DNA reads TGTGCCAGTAGTATACAGGGCGGCAGCACTGAAGCTTTCTTT. The chain carries TRBV19 and TRBJ1-1; D perhaps matches TRBD1 (5 bases). The CDR3 length is 14 residues. Germline CDR1 LNHDA, CDR2 SQIVND (reference sequence). V dropped 2 bases and J dropped 4 bases, with 11 bases sitting between them.